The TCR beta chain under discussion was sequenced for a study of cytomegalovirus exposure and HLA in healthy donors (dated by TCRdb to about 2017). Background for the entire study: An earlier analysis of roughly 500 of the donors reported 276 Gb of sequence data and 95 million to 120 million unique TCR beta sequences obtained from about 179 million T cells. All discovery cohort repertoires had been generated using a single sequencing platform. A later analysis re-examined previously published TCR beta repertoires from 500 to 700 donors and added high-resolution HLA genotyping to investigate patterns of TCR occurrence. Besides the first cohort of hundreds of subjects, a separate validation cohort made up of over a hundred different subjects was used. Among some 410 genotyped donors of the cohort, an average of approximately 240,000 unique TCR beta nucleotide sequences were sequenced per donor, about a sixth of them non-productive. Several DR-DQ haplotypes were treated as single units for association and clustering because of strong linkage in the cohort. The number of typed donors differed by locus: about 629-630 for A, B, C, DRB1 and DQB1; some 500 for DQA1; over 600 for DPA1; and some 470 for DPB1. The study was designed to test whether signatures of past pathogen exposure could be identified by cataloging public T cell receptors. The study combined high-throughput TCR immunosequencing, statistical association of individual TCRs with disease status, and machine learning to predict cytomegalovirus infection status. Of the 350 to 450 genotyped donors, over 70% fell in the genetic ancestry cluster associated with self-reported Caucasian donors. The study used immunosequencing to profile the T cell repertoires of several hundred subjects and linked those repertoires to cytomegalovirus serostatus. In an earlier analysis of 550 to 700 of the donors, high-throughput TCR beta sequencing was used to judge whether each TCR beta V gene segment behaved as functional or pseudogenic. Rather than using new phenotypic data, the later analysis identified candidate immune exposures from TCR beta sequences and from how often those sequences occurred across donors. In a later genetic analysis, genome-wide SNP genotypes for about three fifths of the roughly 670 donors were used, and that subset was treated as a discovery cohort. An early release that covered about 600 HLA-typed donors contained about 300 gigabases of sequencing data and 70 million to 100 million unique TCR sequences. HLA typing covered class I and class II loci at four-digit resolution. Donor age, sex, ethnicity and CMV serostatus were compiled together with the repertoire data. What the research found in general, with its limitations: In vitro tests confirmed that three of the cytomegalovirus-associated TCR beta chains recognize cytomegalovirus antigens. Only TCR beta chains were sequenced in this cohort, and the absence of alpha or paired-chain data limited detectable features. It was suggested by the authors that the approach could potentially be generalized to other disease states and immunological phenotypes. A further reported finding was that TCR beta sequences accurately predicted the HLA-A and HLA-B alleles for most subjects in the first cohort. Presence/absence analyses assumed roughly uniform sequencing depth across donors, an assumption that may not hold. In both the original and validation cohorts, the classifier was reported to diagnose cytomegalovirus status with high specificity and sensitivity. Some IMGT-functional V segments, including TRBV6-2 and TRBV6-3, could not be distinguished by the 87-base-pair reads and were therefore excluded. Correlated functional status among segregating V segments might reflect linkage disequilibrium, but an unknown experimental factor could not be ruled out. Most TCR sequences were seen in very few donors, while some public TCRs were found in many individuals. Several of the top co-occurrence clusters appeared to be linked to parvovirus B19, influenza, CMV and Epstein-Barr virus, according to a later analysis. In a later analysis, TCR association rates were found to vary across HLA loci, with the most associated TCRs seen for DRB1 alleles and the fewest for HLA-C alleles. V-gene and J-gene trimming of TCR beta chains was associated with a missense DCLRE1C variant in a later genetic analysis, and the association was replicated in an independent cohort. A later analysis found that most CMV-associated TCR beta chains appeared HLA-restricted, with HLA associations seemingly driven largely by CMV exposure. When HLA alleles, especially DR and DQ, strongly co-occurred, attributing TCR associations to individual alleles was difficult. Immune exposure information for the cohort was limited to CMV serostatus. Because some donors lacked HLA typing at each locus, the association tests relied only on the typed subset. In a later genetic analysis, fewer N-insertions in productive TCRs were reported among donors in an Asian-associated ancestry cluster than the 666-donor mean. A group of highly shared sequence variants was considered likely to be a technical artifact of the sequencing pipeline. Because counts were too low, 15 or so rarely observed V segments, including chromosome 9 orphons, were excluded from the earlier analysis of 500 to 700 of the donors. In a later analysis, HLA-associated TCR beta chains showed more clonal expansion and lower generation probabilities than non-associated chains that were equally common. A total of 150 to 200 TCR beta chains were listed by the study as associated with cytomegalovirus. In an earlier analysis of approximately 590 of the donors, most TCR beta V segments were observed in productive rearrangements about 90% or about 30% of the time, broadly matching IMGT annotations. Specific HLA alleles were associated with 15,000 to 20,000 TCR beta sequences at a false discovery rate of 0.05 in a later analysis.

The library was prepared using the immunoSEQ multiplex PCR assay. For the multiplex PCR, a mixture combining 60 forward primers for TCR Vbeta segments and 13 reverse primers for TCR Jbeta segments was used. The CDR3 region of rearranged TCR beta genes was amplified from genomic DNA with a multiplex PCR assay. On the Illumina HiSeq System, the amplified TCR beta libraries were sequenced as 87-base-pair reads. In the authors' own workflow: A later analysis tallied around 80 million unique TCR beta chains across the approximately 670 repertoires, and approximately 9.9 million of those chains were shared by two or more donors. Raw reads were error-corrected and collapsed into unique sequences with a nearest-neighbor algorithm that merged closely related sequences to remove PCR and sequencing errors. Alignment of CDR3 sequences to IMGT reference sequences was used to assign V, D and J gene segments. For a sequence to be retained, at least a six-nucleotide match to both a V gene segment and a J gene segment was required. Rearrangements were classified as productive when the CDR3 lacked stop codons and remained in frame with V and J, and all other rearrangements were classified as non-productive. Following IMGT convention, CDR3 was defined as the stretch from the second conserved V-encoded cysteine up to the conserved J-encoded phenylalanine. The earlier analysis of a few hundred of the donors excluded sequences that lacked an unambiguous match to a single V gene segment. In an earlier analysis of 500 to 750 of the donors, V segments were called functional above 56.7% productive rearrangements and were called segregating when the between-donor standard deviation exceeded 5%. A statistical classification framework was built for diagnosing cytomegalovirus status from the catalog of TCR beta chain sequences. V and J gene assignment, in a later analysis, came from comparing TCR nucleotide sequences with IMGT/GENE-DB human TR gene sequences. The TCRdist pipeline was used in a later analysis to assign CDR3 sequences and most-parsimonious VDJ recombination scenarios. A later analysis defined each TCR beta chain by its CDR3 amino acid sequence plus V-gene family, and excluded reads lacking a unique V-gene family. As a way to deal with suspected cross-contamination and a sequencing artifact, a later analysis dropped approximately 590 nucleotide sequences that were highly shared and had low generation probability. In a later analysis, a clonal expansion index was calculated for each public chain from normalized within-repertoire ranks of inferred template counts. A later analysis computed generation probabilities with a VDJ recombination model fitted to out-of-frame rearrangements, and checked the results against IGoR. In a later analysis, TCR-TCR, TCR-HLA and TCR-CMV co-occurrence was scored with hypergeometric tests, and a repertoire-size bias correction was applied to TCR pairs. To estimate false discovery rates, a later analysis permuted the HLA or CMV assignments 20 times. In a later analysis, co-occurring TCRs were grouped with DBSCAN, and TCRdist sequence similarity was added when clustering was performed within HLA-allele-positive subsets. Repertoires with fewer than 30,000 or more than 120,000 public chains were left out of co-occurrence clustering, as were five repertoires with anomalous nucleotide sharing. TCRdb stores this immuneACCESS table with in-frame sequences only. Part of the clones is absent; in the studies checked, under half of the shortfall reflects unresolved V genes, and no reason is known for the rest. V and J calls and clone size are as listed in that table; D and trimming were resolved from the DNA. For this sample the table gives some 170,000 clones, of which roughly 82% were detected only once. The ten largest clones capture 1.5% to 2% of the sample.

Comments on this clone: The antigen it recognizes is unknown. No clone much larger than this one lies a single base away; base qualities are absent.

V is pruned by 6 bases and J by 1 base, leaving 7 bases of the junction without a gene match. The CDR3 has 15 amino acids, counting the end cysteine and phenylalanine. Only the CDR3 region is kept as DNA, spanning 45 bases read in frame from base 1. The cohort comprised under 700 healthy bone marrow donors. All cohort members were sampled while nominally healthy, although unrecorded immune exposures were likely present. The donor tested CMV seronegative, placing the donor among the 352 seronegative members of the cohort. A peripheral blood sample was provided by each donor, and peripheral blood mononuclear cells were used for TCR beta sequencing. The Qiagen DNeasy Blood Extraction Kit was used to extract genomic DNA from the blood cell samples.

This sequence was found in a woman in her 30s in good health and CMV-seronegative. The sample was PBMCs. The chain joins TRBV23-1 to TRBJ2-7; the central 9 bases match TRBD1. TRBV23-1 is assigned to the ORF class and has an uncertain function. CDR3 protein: CASSLGQGFSYEQYF. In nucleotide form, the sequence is TGCGCCAGCAGCCTAGGACAGGGGTTTTCCTACGAGCAGTACTTC.